The clone carrying this T cell receptor beta chain appeared once. These data come from a study of shared clonotypes between healthy human individuals. Study background: Serving as donors were a couple of women and a few men, whose ages spanned 18 to 49.

This table comes from immunoSEQ multiplex PCR, and its TCRdb copy is limited to in-frame clones, with some not included. The data hold around 1.1 million clones, with 78% observed a single time. The sequence was collected from a man between 18 and 35 years old in good health. Some clones in this sample may be carry-over from other donors' samples. The material sequenced was memory CD4+ T cells from PBMCs. Indicated subset: CD45RA-negative fraction.

CDR3: CASSLDVAGEDEQFF. CDR3 nucleotides: TGCGCCAGCAGCTTGGATGTAGCGGGAGAGGATGAGCAGTTCTTC. The chain recombines TRBV5-1 with TRBJ2-1; 9 bases agree with TRBD2. Trimming cost V 0 bases and J 8 bases; bases outside gene matches: 6. The CDR3 runs 15 residues. Germline assignment: CDR1 SGHRS and CDR2 YFSETQ.